The text below deals with one T cell receptor (beta chain). Its cognate antigen is unknown. This sample was included in a study of identifying expanded T cells in peripheral blood. During the collection period, no donor immune events like infections were recorded. TCRdb's copy holds only in-frame clones and misses some; the assay was immunoSEQ multiplex PCR. The sample comprises approximately 97,000 clones, about 87% of which are singletons, and around 14% rests with the top ten. Trimming took 2 bases from V and 3 from J, leaving 14 bases between them. This CDR3 has 15 amino acids. Germline V gene sequence: CDR1 MNHEY, CDR2 SMNVEV (reference sequence). Study findings and constraints: Technical replicates showed roughly 1.2 changed clones; two weeks 15 to 20; four weeks 19. Roughly two-week clone count variance significantly increased as total template count grew.

The chain has TRBV27 and TRBJ2-7; D might be TRBD2 (6 bases). The clonotype comes from a person between 18 and 75 years old in good health. Sequencing used blood. Here the CDR3 reads CASSLGTRGGYEQYF. The CDR3 DNA sequence: TGTGCCAGCAGTTTAGGGACCCGGGGAGGCTACGAGCAGTACTTC.